The next 14 T cell receptor beta chains were all read from a single sample in a study of shared clonotypes between healthy human individuals. Method: immunoSEQ multiplex PCR; TCRdb's copy keeps in-frame clones and lacks some. Of about a million clones listed, around 76% are singletons. Material for sequencing was memory CD4+ T cells sorted from blood. As to subset: CD45RA-negative fraction. All receptors come from a man aged 18 to 29 in good health.

Remarks on this clone: The same CDR3 can be traced to other DNA sequences in this sample. The V and J genes are TRBV5-1 and TRBJ1-4; 7 positions match TRBD1. CDR1 and CDR2 from the germline V gene are SGHRS and YFSETQ. This CDR3 is 14 amino acids long. V gave up 0 bases and J gave up 4 bases; unmatched junction bases: 0. The CDR3 region is CASSLDRGNEKLFF. The CDR3 bases are TGCGCCAGCAGCTTGGACAGGGGTAATGAAAAACTGTTTTTT.

The J gene is TRBJ1-5, the V gene TRBV9; D is ambiguous. V was trimmed by 4 bases and J by 4 bases, leaving 12 bases between them. CDR1 is SGDLS, CDR2 YYNGEE, per germline. CDR3 length: 14 residues. The CDR3, as DNA: TGTGCCAGCAGCCCAGACACCGGGAATCAGCCCCAGCATTTT. It is translated as CASSPDTGNQPQHF.

The chain combines TRBV29-1 with TRBJ1-2; the match to TRBD1 covers 7 bases. The germline V gene encodes CDR1 SQVTM and CDR2 ANQGSEA. The CDR3 totals 13 residues. V trimming: 1 base; J trimming: 5 bases; junction bases outside the gene matches: 4. The DNA of the CDR3 is TGCAGCGTTGAAGTCCGGACAGGTTATGGCTACACCTTC. This codes for CSVEVRTGYGYTF.

V gene TRBV19 combines with J gene TRBJ2-3; possibly TRBD1 for D (6 bases). This CDR3 is built from 14 residues. V was pared by 5 bases and J by 5 bases, with 14 bases between. The germline V gene encodes CDR1 LNHDA and CDR2 SQIVND (reference sequence). The DNA of the CDR3 is TGTGCCAGTAGTCCCGGGCGGACAGTAGATACGCAGTATTTT. Translation gives CASSPGRTVDTQYF.

About this clone: An end of the junction does not agree with germline; a read error may underlie this. V and J are TRBV5-1 and TRBJ1-2; D might be TRBD1 (5 bases). This CDR3 is 12 amino acids long. Germline CDR1 is SGHRS and CDR2 is YFSETQ. The CDR3 DNA follows: TGCGCCAGCAGCTTGGAATTTGGCAGGGTCGCCTTC. It codes for CASSLEFGRVAF.

V gene TRBV5-8 combines with J gene TRBJ1-5; D possibly corresponds to TRBD1 (5 bases). The V gene lost 5 bases and the J gene lost 1 base, with 10 bases spanning the gap. The CDR3 totals 14 residues. CDR1 is SGHTS, CDR2 YDEGEE, per germline. The CDR3 loop is CASSKGVSNQPQHF. CDR3 nucleotide sequence: TGTGCCAGCAGTAAAGGGGTGAGCAATCAGCCCCAGCATTTT. Supplemented by reference TRBV5-8 and TRBJ1-5, the full variable domain reads EAGVTQSPTHLIKTRGQQATLRCSPISGHTSVYWYQQALGLGLQFLLWYDEGEERNRGNFPPRFSGRQFPNYSSELNVNALELEDSALYLCASSKGVSNQPQHFGDGTRLSIL.

The chain has TRBV29-1 and TRBJ2-3; no clear D gene. Trimming took off 5 bases at V and 0 bases at J, with 9 bases between the two ends. The CDR3 contains 13 residues. Germline CDR1 is SQVTM and CDR2 is ANQGSEA. CDR3 residues: CSVSVDSTDTQYF. The CDR3 nucleotides read TGCAGCGTTTCGGTAGACAGCACAGATACGCAGTATTTT.

The CDR3 coding sequence is TGTGCCAGCAGCGTAGACGGAAGGGCGCAGGAAAAACTGTTTTTT. As protein: CASSVDGRAQEKLFF. This chain connects TRBV9 to TRBJ1-4; D not certain. CDR1 and CDR2 from the germline V gene are SGDLS and YYNGEE. The CDR3 runs to 15 residues. V lost 0 bases and J lost 8, with 14 bases in between.

The rearrangement uses TRBV19 and TRBJ2-1; TRBD2 agrees at 12 bases. V gave up 5 bases and J gave up 10 bases; unmatched junction bases: 12. The V gene's germline CDR1 is LNHDA and CDR2 SQIVND (reference sequence). CDR3 length: 16 amino acids. CDR3 sequence: CASSSNRLAGAREQFF. CDR3 nucleotide sequence: TGTGCCAGTAGTTCCAACCGACTAGCGGGAGCGCGCGAGCAGTTCTTC.

The CDR3 nucleotides are TGTGCCAGCAGCCCAGAGTTTTCCGGTCAGCCCCAGCATTTT. It codes for CASSPEFSGQPQHF. The chain combines TRBV7-2 with TRBJ1-5; D unresolved. V was cut by 5 bases and J by 6 bases, with 14 bases left in between. This CDR3 has 14 residues. Germline V gene lookup returns CDR1 SGHTA and CDR2 FQGNSA.

This clone was seen once. The chain links TRBV6-5 to TRBJ1-1; TRBD1 aligns across 9 bases. This CDR3 has 13 amino acids. CDR1 is MNHEY, CDR2 SVGAGI, per germline. V lost 2 bases to trimming and J lost 12 bases; unmatched junction nucleotides: 7. For the CDR3, the DNA is TGTGCCAGCAGTTACGCCACAGGACAGGGGACTTTCTTT. Translated, it gives CASSYATGQGTFF.

The rearrangement links TRBV6-1 to TRBJ2-3; D gene uncertain. Germline loops: CDR1 MNHNS, CDR2 SASEGT. This CDR3 has 13 amino acids. The ends were cut back, 6 bases at V and 6 bases at J, with 13 bases in the middle. In nucleotides, the CDR3 is TGTGCCAGCAGCTCCCTAAGAGTGGATACGCAGTATTTT. Its translation is CASSSLRVDTQYF.

This chain links TRBV18 with TRBJ2-1, with 10 bases aligning to TRBD2. From germline, CDR1 is KGHSH and CDR2 LQKENI. J gave up 6 bases and V 6 bases, and 5 bases lay outside the gene matches. This CDR3 spans 14 amino acids. The CDR3 protein is CASSGLAETNEQFF. Here the CDR3 DNA reads TGTGCCAGCTCCGGACTAGCGGAGACCAATGAGCAGTTCTTC.

The chain carries TRBV11-2 and TRBJ1-2; a possible D gene is TRBD1 (6 bases). Trimming took off 3 bases at V and 8 bases at J, with 16 bases between the two ends. Germline lookup yields CDR1 SGHAT and CDR2 FQNNGV. The CDR3 is 14 residues long. CDR3 protein: CASSFTTTGTGYTF. CDR3 in DNA: TGTGCCAGCAGCTTCACCACCACAGGGACAGGCTACACCTTC.